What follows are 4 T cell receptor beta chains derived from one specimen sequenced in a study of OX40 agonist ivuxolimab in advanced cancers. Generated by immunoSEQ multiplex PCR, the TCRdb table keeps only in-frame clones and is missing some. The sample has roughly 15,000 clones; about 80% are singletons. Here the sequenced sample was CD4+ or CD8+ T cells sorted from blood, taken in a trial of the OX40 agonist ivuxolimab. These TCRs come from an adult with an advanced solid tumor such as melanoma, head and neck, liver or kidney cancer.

The CDR3 loop reads CASSHGTTYEQYF. The CDR3 DNA reads as TGTGCCAGCAGCCACGGGACTACCTACGAGCAGTACTTC. This chain connects TRBV5-4 to TRBJ2-7, with 7 nucleotides matching TRBD2. Germline V gene sequence: CDR1 SGHNT, CDR2 YYREEE (reference sequence). The trim removed 4 bases at V and 2 bases at J, leaving 3 bases unmatched. CDR3 length: 13 residues.

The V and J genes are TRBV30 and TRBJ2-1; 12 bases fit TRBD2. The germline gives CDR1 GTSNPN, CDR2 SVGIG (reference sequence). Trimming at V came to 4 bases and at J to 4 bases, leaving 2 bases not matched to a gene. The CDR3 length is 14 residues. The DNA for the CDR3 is TGTGCCTGGACTAGCGGGAGGGGGTACAATGAGCAGTTCTTC. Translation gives CAWTSGRGYNEQFF. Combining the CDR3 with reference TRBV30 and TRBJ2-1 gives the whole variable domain SQTIHQWPATLVQPVGSPLSLECTVEGTSNPNLYWYRQAAGRGLQLLFYSVGIGQISSEVPQNLSASRPQDRQFILSSKKLLLSDSGFYLCAWTSGRGYNEQFFGPGTRLTVL.

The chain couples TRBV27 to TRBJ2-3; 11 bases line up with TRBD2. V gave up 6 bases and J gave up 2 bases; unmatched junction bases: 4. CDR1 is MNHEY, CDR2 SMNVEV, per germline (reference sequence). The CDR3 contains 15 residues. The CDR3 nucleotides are TGTGCCAGCAGAGTACTAGCGGGGGCCACAGATACGCAGTATTTT. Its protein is CASRVLAGATDTQYF.

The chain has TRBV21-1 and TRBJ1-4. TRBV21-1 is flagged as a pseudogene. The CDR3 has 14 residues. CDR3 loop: CASSKGGRGGKLFF. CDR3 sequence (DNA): TGTGCCAGCAGCAAAGGGGGACGGGGAGGAAAACTGTTTTTT.